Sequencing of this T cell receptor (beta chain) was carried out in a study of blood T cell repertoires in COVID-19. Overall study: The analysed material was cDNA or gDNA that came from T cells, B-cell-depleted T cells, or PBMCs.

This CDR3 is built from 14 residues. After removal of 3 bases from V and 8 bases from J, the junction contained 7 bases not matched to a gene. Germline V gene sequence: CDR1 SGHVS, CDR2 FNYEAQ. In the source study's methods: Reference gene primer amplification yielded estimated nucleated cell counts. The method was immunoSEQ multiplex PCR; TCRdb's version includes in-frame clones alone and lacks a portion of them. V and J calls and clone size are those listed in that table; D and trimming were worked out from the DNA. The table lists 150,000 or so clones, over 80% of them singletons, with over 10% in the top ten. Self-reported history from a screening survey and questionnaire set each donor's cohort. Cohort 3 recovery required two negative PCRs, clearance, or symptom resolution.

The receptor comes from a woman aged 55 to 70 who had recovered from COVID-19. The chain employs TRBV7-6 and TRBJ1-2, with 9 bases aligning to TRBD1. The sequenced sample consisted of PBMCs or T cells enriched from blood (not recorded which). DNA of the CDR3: TGTGCCAGCAGCTTGGGACAGGGTAGGGAAGGCTACACCTTC. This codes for CASSLGQGREGYTF. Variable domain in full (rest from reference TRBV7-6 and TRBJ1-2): GAGVSQSPRYKVTKRGQDVALRCDPISGHVSLYWYRQALGQGPEFLTYFNYEAQQDKSGLPNDRFSAERPEGSISTLTIQRTEQRDSAMYRCASSLGQGREGYTFGSGTRLTVV.